In its sample, the clone carrying this T cell receptor (beta chain) was seen many times. This CDR3 contains 13 residues. V gave up 2 bases and J gave up 2 bases, with 6 bases separating them. Germline V gene data show CDR1 as SGHAT and CDR2 as FQNNGV. The sample is drawn from a study of shared clonotypes between healthy human individuals. When replicate PCRs were run on sorted subsets, they used 200 to 250 ng DNA, some 30,000 T cell genomes. Assay used: immunoSEQ multiplex PCR; TCRdb lists only in-frame clones, some missing. Of 85,000 to 100,000 clones listed, approximately 75% are singletons. V is TRBV11-2 and J is TRBJ1-2; D remains unclear. The receptor was derived from a man aged 30 to 39 in good health. Sequencing input: memory CD8+ T cells sorted from blood. Documented subset: CD45RO+ cells pooled with CCR7-negative TemRA cells. CDR3 region: CASSLNINYGYTF. The CDR3, as DNA: TGTGCCAGCAGCTTAAACATAAACTATGGCTACACCTTC.